Here is one TCR beta chain with its context. Only a few counts were recorded for this clone. What antigen it recognizes has not been identified. There are no base qualities to consult, and no much larger clone falls within one base. This entry is derived from a study of cytomegalovirus exposure and HLA in healthy donors (dated by TCRdb to about 2017). Regarding the study in general: According to an earlier analysis of several hundred of the donors, about 179 million T cells yielded 90 million to 140 million unique TCR beta sequences and around 280 Gb of sequence data. Approximately 310 gigabases of sequencing data and 80 million or so unique TCR sequences were included in an early release covering about 700 HLA-typed donors. Among the approximately 400 genotyped donors, 81% belonged to the genetic ancestry cluster associated with self-reported Caucasian donors. The study aimed to test whether cataloging public T cell receptors could reveal signatures of past pathogen exposure. Using immunosequencing, the study profiled T cell repertoires from around 680 subjects and related those repertoires to cytomegalovirus serostatus. A separate validation cohort of more than 100 different subjects was used in addition to the roughly 720-subject first cohort. The study combined high-throughput TCR immunosequencing, statistical association of individual TCRs with disease status, and machine learning to predict cytomegalovirus infection status. In a later analysis, previously published TCR beta repertoires from 670 or so donors were re-analyzed and high-resolution HLA genotyping was added so that TCR occurrence patterns could be studied. Rather than drawing on any new phenotypic data, the later analysis identified candidate immune exposures from TCR beta sequences and the way those sequences occurred across donors. An earlier analysis of about 620 of the donors applied high-throughput TCR beta sequencing to assess whether each TCR beta V gene segment acted as functional or pseudogenic. Donor age, sex, ethnicity and CMV serostatus were compiled alongside the repertoire data. A later genetic analysis took genome-wide SNP genotypes for about 65% of the roughly 670 donors and used that subset as a discovery cohort. Every discovery cohort repertoire had been produced on one sequencing platform. HLA typing covered class I and class II loci at four-digit resolution. Typing coverage varied by locus: roughly 629-630 donors for A, B, C, DRB1 and DQB1; roughly 500 for DQA1; over 600 for DPA1; around 490 for DPB1. Because of strong linkage in the cohort, roughly five DR-DQ haplotypes were treated as single units for association and clustering. On average, 235,054 unique TCR beta nucleotide sequences were sequenced per donor among some 420 genotyped donors of the cohort, with about 19% of those sequences being non-productive.

The library was produced with the immunoSEQ multiplex PCR assay. The multiplex PCR relied on a mix of 60 forward primers for TCR Vbeta segments and 13 reverse primers for TCR Jbeta segments. The CDR3 region of rearranged TCR beta genes was amplified from genomic DNA with a multiplex PCR assay. The Illumina HiSeq System was used to sequence the amplified TCR beta libraries as 87-base-pair reads. Regarding the original processing steps: A later analysis tallied about 77 million unique TCR beta chains across the 550 to 850 repertoires, and approximately 11 million of those chains were shared by two or more donors. To remove PCR and sequencing errors, raw reads were error-corrected and collapsed into unique sequences using a nearest-neighbor algorithm that merged closely related sequences. CDR3 sequences were aligned to IMGT reference sequences to assign V, D and J gene segments. For a sequence to be retained, a match of at least six nucleotides was required to both a V gene segment and a J gene segment. Rearrangements were called productive when the CDR3 lacked stop codons and stayed in frame with V and J; all others were non-productive. Following IMGT convention, CDR3 was defined as the stretch from the second conserved V-encoded cysteine up to the conserved J-encoded phenylalanine. The earlier analysis of 500 to 600 of the donors excluded sequences that lacked an unambiguous match to a single V gene segment. An earlier analysis of 500 to 700 of the donors classified V segments as functional when productive rearrangements were above 56.7% and as segregating when the standard deviation between donors was above 5%. A statistical classification framework was developed to diagnose cytomegalovirus status using the catalog of TCR beta chain sequences. In a later analysis, TCR nucleotide sequences were compared against IMGT/GENE-DB human TR gene sequences so that V and J genes could be assigned. Using the TCRdist pipeline, a later analysis assigned CDR3 sequences along with most-parsimonious VDJ recombination scenarios. A later analysis defined each TCR beta chain by its CDR3 amino acid sequence plus V-gene family, and excluded reads lacking a unique V-gene family. In a later analysis, 500 to 650 highly shared, low-generation-probability nucleotide sequences were removed to address suspected cross-contamination and a sequencing artifact. A later analysis calculated a clonal expansion index for each public chain from normalized within-repertoire ranks of inferred template counts. In a later analysis, generation probabilities were computed using a VDJ recombination model fitted to out-of-frame rearrangements, and the results were checked against IGoR. In a later analysis, TCR-TCR, TCR-HLA and TCR-CMV co-occurrence was scored with hypergeometric tests, and a repertoire-size bias correction was applied to TCR pairs. In a later analysis, false discovery rates were estimated by permuting HLA or CMV assignments 20 times. In a later analysis, co-occurring TCRs were grouped using DBSCAN, and TCRdist sequence similarity was added for clustering within HLA-allele-positive subsets. For co-occurrence clustering, repertoires with fewer than 30,000 or more than 120,000 public chains were excluded, along with roughly 5 repertoires with anomalous nucleotide sharing. Here the immuneACCESS table is served through TCRdb, limited to in-frame sequences with V and J called. Missing clones are a known gap in these copies; in checked studies unresolved V genes cover under half, and the rest lacks a known reason. The V and J calls and the clone size are those of that table, but D and trimming were determined from the DNA. Counted in this sample were 90,000 to 120,000 clones; 82% of them appeared once. 2% to 3% of the sample lies in the top ten.

Overall study results and their limits: In a later analysis, the rate of TCR association differed among HLA loci, with DRB1 alleles having the most associated TCRs and HLA-C alleles having the fewest. In a later analysis, around 17,000 TCR beta sequences were associated with specific HLA alleles at a false discovery rate of 0.05. The only immune exposure information available for the cohort was CMV serostatus. Correlated functional status among segregating V segments might be attributable to linkage disequilibrium, but an unknown experimental factor could not be ruled out. According to the authors, the approach could potentially be generalized to other disease states and immunological phenotypes. Because counts were too low, around 18 rarely observed V segments, including chromosome 9 orphons, were left out of the earlier analysis of a few hundred of the donors. The cohort was sequenced for TCR beta chains only, and without alpha or paired-chain data the features that could be detected were limited. A later analysis found that HLA-associated TCR beta chains were more clonally expanded and had lower generation probabilities than equally common non-associated chains. Most CMV-associated TCR beta chains appeared to be HLA-restricted in a later analysis, and the HLA associations seemed to be driven largely by CMV exposure. In vitro tests confirmed that three of the cytomegalovirus-associated TCR beta chains recognize cytomegalovirus antigens. V-gene and J-gene trimming of TCR beta chains was associated with a missense DCLRE1C variant in a later genetic analysis, and the association was replicated in an independent cohort. Several of the top co-occurrence clusters appeared to be linked to parvovirus B19, influenza, CMV and Epstein-Barr virus, according to a later analysis. Some IMGT-functional V segments, including TRBV6-2 and TRBV6-3, could not be distinguished by the 87-base-pair reads and were therefore excluded. The presence/absence analyses assumed that sequencing depth was roughly uniform across donors, and that assumption may not be true. Strong co-occurrence of HLA alleles, especially DR and DQ, made assigning TCR associations to individual alleles difficult. An earlier analysis of approximately 600 of the donors showed that most TCR beta V segments appeared in productive rearrangements either about 87% or about 30% of the time, which broadly matched IMGT annotations. A group of highly shared sequence variants was considered likely to be a technical artifact of the sequencing pipeline. A further reported finding was that TCR beta sequences accurately predicted the HLA-A and HLA-B alleles for most subjects in the first cohort. Because HLA typing was missing for some donors at each locus, association tests included only the typed subset. According to a later genetic analysis, donors in an Asian-associated ancestry cluster had fewer N-insertions in productive TCRs than the approximately 700-donor mean. The classifier was reported to diagnose cytomegalovirus status with high specificity and sensitivity in both the original cohort and the validation cohort. Most TCR sequences were observed very rarely across donors, whereas some public TCRs were present in many individuals. In the study, 164 TCR beta chains were listed as associated with cytomegalovirus.

The cohort comprised 550 to 700 healthy bone marrow donors. At the time of sampling, every cohort member was nominally healthy, though immune exposures that went unrecorded were likely present. The donor tested CMV seropositive and was one of the 289 seropositive cohort members. A peripheral blood sample was provided by each donor, and peripheral blood mononuclear cells were used for TCR beta sequencing. The Qiagen DNeasy Blood Extraction Kit was used to extract genomic DNA from the blood cell samples. The germline V gene provides CDR1 SNHLY and CDR2 FYNNEI. Reading from cysteine to phenylalanine, the CDR3 counts 13 amino acids. Only the CDR3 portion is preserved as DNA: 39 bases, with reading frame beginning at the first base. Germline trimming: 6 bases from V, 3 bases from J; junction bases outside gene matches: 5.

The source material was PBMCs. This sequence uses TRBV2 and TRBJ2-7; a stretch of 7 junction bases matches TRBD2. The sequence came from a man aged 30-40 years in good health and CMV-seropositive. DNA sequence: TGTGCCAGCAGATGGGGGGGGGTCTACGAGCAGTACTTC. Translation gives CASRWGGVYEQYF.